Presented here are 27 T cell receptor beta chains from one specimen sequenced in a study of human T cells and chemical hapten exposure. The time point is: pre-sensitization, week 0. Documented treatment: therapeutic diphenylcyclopropenone sensitization with weekly scalp DPC. TCRdb passed the RACE reads through MiXCR, listing each CDR3 protein once. The repertoire holds under 200,000 distinct CDR3 sequences, with around 30% as singletons. Sequencing was performed on whole blood, taken in connection with sensitization to the hapten diphenylcyclopropenone (DPC). These receptors were collected from a woman aged 30 to 39 with alopecia areata. Some clones in this sample may be carry-over from other donors' samples.

A few counts support this clonotype. The genes are TRBV7-6 and TRBJ1-1, with D unresolved. Germline CDR1 SGHVS, CDR2 FNYEAQ. The CDR3 totals 15 residues. V was pared by 1 base and J by 1 base, with 10 bases between. The CDR3 nucleotides read TGTGCCAGCAGCTTAGGCCAGGCGCCGAACACTGAAGCTTTCTTT. Translated: CASSLGQAPNTEAFF. Together with reference TRBV7-6 and TRBJ1-1, the CDR3 gives the full variable domain: GAGVSQSPRYKVTKRGQDVALRCDPISGHVSLYWYRQALGQGPEFLTYFNYEAQQDKSGLPNDRFSAERPEGSISTLTIQRTEQRDSAMYRCASSLGQAPNTEAFFGQGTRLTVV.

This chain connects TRBV29-1 to TRBJ1-1; TRBD1 might be the D (5 bases). The V gene lost 7 bases and the J gene lost 1 base, with 16 bases spanning the gap. This CDR3 is built from 14 residues. The germline CDR1 and CDR2 sequences are SQVTM and ANQGSEA. The CDR3 loop is CSAEGPIQNTEAFF. The CDR3 DNA sequence: TGCAGCGCGGAGGGACCAATTCAGAACACTGAAGCTTTCTTT.

This clonotype was observed a handful of times. This chain connects TRBV18 to TRBJ1-1, with D possibly being TRBD1 (6 bases). V dropped 11 bases and J dropped 4 bases, with 26 bases sitting between them. CDR1 is KGHSH and CDR2 is LQKENI in the germline V gene. This CDR3 is built from 16 residues. This chain's CDR3 is CAGRELTPGQSTEAFF. The CDR3 DNA is TGTGCCGGTCGGGAGCTCACTCCAGGACAGAGCACTGAAGCTTTCTTT.

In this sample, this clonotype turned up a few times. The chain uses TRBV7-2 and TRBJ2-1; TRBD2 matches 7 bases. V was pared by 6 bases and J by 4 bases, with 12 bases of the junction left unmatched. The CDR3 is 16 residues long. Looked up from germline, CDR1 is SGHTA and CDR2 is FQGNSA. The CDR3 nucleotides are TGTGCCAGCAGTTACCACCGGGACTACCCGTACAATGAGCAGTTCTTC. It yields the protein CASSYHRDYPYNEQFF.

This clonotype has a handful of counts. This chain connects TRBV5-4 to TRBJ2-1; 13 positions match TRBD2. Germline lookup yields CDR1 SGHNT and CDR2 YYREEE (reference sequence). The CDR3 is 15 residues long. V shed 5 bases, J shed 5 bases, and the junction held 4 bases outside the gene matches. The CDR3 DNA reads TGTGCCAGCAGTTGGGGACTAGCGGGAAACAATGAGCAGTTCTTC. Amino acid sequence: CASSWGLAGNNEQFF.

The chain uses TRBV10-3 and TRBJ2-3, with TRBD1 matching 8 bases. The V gene's germline CDR1 is ENHRY and CDR2 SYGVKD. J gave up 6 bases and V 6 bases, and 11 bases lay outside the gene matches. This CDR3 is built from 15 residues. The CDR3 here is CAIRTDRGREDTQYF. CDR3 nucleotide sequence: TGTGCCATCAGAACCGACAGGGGCCGCGAGGATACGCAGTATTTT.

The rearrangement joins TRBV9 to TRBJ2-1; TRBD2 aligns across 10 bases. The CDR3 is 16 residues long. V gave up 2 bases and J gave up 2 bases; unmatched junction bases: 4. The germline gives CDR1 SGDLS, CDR2 YYNGEE. CDR3 sequence: CASSVTGTSAYNEQFF. The DNA of the CDR3 is TGTGCCAGCAGCGTCACCGGGACTAGCGCCTACAATGAGCAGTTCTTC. Supplemented by reference TRBV9 and TRBJ2-1, the full variable domain reads DSGVTQTPKHLITATGQRVTLRCSPRSGDLSVYWYQQSLDQGLQFLIQYYNGEERAKGNILERFSAQQFPDLHSELNLSSLELGDSALYFCASSVTGTSAYNEQFFGPGTRLTVL.

V and J are TRBV7-2 and TRBJ2-2; D is undetermined. This CDR3 comprises 15 residues. Trimming removed 1 base from V and 4 bases from J, with 10 bases in between. In germline, CDR1 is SGHTA, CDR2 FQGNSA. The CDR3, as DNA: TGTGCCAGCAGCTTAGTACGGCCTCCCACCGGGGAGCTGTTTTTT. Its protein product is CASSLVRPPTGELFF.

This clonotype has just a few counts. Here the CDR3 DNA reads TGTGCCAGCAGTTGGGGGGGATATAATTCACCCCTCCACTTT. Amino acid sequence: CASSWGGYNSPLHF. The gene calls are TRBV6-5 and TRBJ1-6, with D perhaps TRBD1 (5 bases). The germline V gene encodes CDR1 MNHEY and CDR2 SVGAGI. This CDR3 has 14 residues. Trimming cost V 4 bases and J 4 bases, with 8 bases left between them.

This clonotype has only a few counts. V gene TRBV5-1 combines with J gene TRBJ2-1; possible D gene TRBD2, 6 bases. The CDR3 consists of 15 residues. The germline V gene has CDR1 SGHRS and CDR2 YFSETQ. The V gene lost 0 bases and the J gene lost 1 base, with 8 bases spanning the gap. CDR3 residues: CASSLGGVSYNEQFF. In DNA, the CDR3 is TGCGCCAGCAGCTTGGGGGGGGTTTCCTACAATGAGCAGTTCTTC.

The chain recombines TRBV6-1 with TRBJ2-3; TRBD2 agrees at 8 bases. Germline trimming cut 8 bases from V and 5 bases from J; bases unmatched to any gene: 9. This CDR3 is built from 14 residues. CDR1 and CDR2 from the germline V gene are MNHNS and SASEGT. The CDR3: CASFTSGGGDTQYF. The DNA for the CDR3 is TGTGCCAGCTTCACTAGCGGCGGTGGAGATACGCAGTATTTT.

The chain carries TRBV28 and TRBJ2-5, with D perhaps matching TRBD1 (6 bases). Germline lookup yields CDR1 MDHEN and CDR2 SYDVKM. This CDR3 region has 14 residues. The V gene lost 8 bases and the J gene lost 2 bases, with 15 bases spanning the gap. The CDR3 coding sequence is TGTGCCAGCGGTAGACAGGACCGACAAGAGACCCAGTACTTC. Translated: CASGRQDRQETQYF.

The V and J genes are TRBV20-1 and TRBJ2-1; D may match TRBD1 or TRBD2 (5 bases each). The germline V gene has CDR1 DFQATT and CDR2 SNEGSKA (reference sequence). Deletions cut 1 base from V and 1 base from J, with 14 bases between. The CDR3 is 16 residues long. The CDR3 coding sequence is TGCAGTGCTAGAGTAGAGGGGCGAGATTCCTACAATGAGCAGTTCTTC. Its protein product is CSARVEGRDSYNEQFF.

This clonotype was seen a handful of times. V and J are TRBV4-2 and TRBJ2-5, with a tentative D call TRBD2 (7 bases). The CDR3 is made up of 15 amino acids. Trimming stripped 2 bases from V and 3 bases from J, with 13 bases between. Looked up from germline, CDR1 is LGHNA and CDR2 is YNFKEQ. The CDR3 reads CASSQKRGAEETQYF. CDR3 coding DNA: TGTGCCAGCAGCCAAAAACGGGGGGCCGAAGAGACCCAGTACTTC.

The chain carries TRBV6-2 or TRBV6-3 and TRBJ1-1; unclear D gene. CDR1 and CDR2 (germline): MNHEY, SVGEGT. V lost 5 bases, J lost 5 bases, and 12 bases lay in between. There are 13 residues in the CDR3. The CDR3 loop is CASSTQQRTEAFF. CDR3 bases: TGTGCCAGCAGTACACAACAGAGGACTGAAGCTTTCTTT.

CDR3 coding DNA: TGTGCCACCAGCAGTGGACAGGTGGGCAATCAGCCCCAGCATTTT. This encodes CATSSGQVGNQPQHF. V is TRBV15 and J is TRBJ1-5; the match to TRBD1 covers 7 bases. Germline V CDR1 and CDR2: LNHNV, YYDKDF (reference sequence). The J segment lost 2 bases and the V segment lost 3 bases, leaving 4 bases of the junction unmatched. The CDR3 contains 15 residues. Complete variable domain (other parts from reference TRBV15 and TRBJ1-5): DAMVIQNPRYQVTQFGKPVTLSCSQTLNHNVMYWYQQKSSQAPKLLFHYYDKDFNNEADTPDNFQSRRPNTSFCFLDIRSPGLGDTAMYLCATSSGQVGNQPQHFGDGTRLSIL.

The table lists this clonotype with a few counts. The rearrangement joins TRBV15 to TRBJ2-5, with TRBD1 identical over 8 bases. The V gene end was trimmed by 2 bases and the J gene end by 4 bases; junction bases not matched to a gene: 3. This CDR3 region has 14 residues. CDR1 is LNHNV, CDR2 YYDKDF, per germline (reference sequence). CDR3 coding DNA: TGTGCCACCAGCAGACGGGACAGGCGAGAGACCCAGTACTTC. This translates into CATSRRDRRETQYF.

The chain combines TRBV5-1 with TRBJ1-5; D not certain. Germline V CDR1 and CDR2: SGHRS, YFSETQ. The CDR3 is made up of 16 amino acids. V shed 0 bases and J shed 3 bases, with 13 bases lying between them. CDR3 sequence (DNA): TGCGCCAGCAGCTTGGTCGGCTCCTACCCCAATCAGCCCCAGCATTTT. Translation: CASSLVGSYPNQPQHF.

This sequence joins TRBV11-1 and TRBJ2-2; D is perhaps TRBD1 or TRBD2 (5 bases each). The CDR3 has 15 amino acids. V was clipped by 5 bases and J by 4 bases, with 14 bases between them. CDR1 and CDR2 (germline): SGHAT, FQDESV (reference sequence). For the CDR3, the DNA is TGTGCCAGCAGCCCGCAGGGCCGGGGCACCGGGGAGCTGTTTTTT. Residues: CASSPQGRGTGELFF.

To note about this clonotype: One end of the junction fails to match germline, which may point to a read error. V and J are TRBV7-7 and TRBJ2-2; D possibly matches TRBD1 or TRBD2 (6 bases each). CDR1 is SSHAT and CDR2 is FNYEAQ in the germline V gene (reference sequence). There are 14 residues in the CDR3. CDR3 sequence (DNA): TGTGCTAGCAGCTTAACGGGGGCGGCCGGGGAGCTGTTTTTT. Translation: CASSLTGAAGELFF. Based on the CDR3 plus reference TRBV7-7 and TRBJ2-2, the full variable domain is GAGVSQSPRYKVTKRGQDVTLRCDPISSHATLYWYQQALGQGPEFLTYFNYEAQPDKSGLPSDRFSAERPEGSISTLTIQRTEQRDSAMYRCASSLTGAAGELFFGEGSRLTVL.

The rearrangement links TRBV28 to TRBJ2-7; 10 bases align to TRBD2. Germline assignment: CDR1 MDHEN and CDR2 SYDVKM. This CDR3 is 14 amino acids long. J was trimmed by 5 bases and V by 7 bases; bases with no gene match: 8. The CDR3 coding sequence is TGTGCCAGCACCTTAGCGGGAGGCCCCCACGAGCAGTACTTC. It is translated as CASTLAGGPHEQYF.

V is TRBV28 and J is TRBJ2-3; D gene unclear. The CDR3 contains 15 residues. Trimming removed 3 bases from V and 2 bases from J, with 12 bases in between. Per germline, CDR1 MDHEN and CDR2 SYDVKM. The CDR3 region is CASSFRKSFTDTQYF. The CDR3 region has the DNA TGTGCCAGCAGTTTTCGAAAGTCCTTCACAGATACGCAGTATTTT. The whole variable domain, filled in from reference TRBV28 and TRBJ2-3, reads DVKVTQSSRYLVKRTGEKVFLECVQDMDHENMFWYRQDPGLGLRLIYFSYDVKMKEKGDIPEGYSVSREKKERFSLILESASTNQTSMYLCASSFRKSFTDTQYFGPGTRLTVL.

This clonotype has a count of ten or more. The DNA is left out, because the CDR3 cannot be placed on it with certainty; the CDR3 is given as TCRdb lists it. The V and J genes are TRBV7-9 and TRBJ1-5; TRBD1 reflects the table's D call only, with no check against the DNA. Germline-derived CDR1 and CDR2 are SEHNR and FQNEAQ (reference sequence). The CDR3 spans 14 amino acids, including both terminal residues. CDR3 in amino acids: CASSSGQGGQPQHF.

This clonotype was seen a handful of times. The V and J genes are TRBV7-2 and TRBJ2-5; D is undetermined. CDR1 is SGHTA and CDR2 is FQGNSA in the germline V gene. The CDR3 spans 12 residues. V lost 1 base, J lost 6 bases, and 6 bases lay in between. The CDR3: CASSLELQTQYF. The CDR3 DNA reads as TGTGCCAGCAGCTTAGAATTGCAGACCCAGTACTTC.

The chain couples TRBV6-6 to TRBJ1-4; no definite D call. V shed 4 bases and J shed 0 bases, with 9 bases lying between them. The germline V gene has CDR1 MNHNY and CDR2 SVGAGI (reference sequence). The CDR3 is 15 amino acids. The CDR3 bases are TGTGCCAGCAGTTTGATGGACGCAACTAATGAAAAACTGTTTTTT. It encodes CASSLMDATNEKLFF.

This clonotype showed up just a few times. The CDR3 sequence: CASNKQGPGELFF. CDR3 nucleotide sequence: TGTGCCAGCAATAAACAGGGACCCGGGGAGCTGTTTTTT. The chain couples TRBV28 to TRBJ2-2, with D possibly being TRBD1 (6 bases). Trimming left V 7 bases short and J 6 bases short, with 12 bases between. Germline CDR1 MDHEN, CDR2 SYDVKM. The CDR3 contains 13 residues.

This clonotype came up a few times. V and J are TRBV28 and TRBJ2-3, with D uncertain. Germline lookup yields CDR1 MDHEN and CDR2 SYDVKM. The CDR3 is 15 residues long. V gave up 4 bases and J gave up 1 base, with 12 bases separating them. The DNA of the CDR3 is TGTGCCAGCAGTTCGCTCCGAGGTGGCACAGATACGCAGTATTTT. This codes for CASSSLRGGTDTQYF.